These 19 T cell receptor beta chains were sequenced from one sample in a study of CD4 T cells in relation to SARS-CoV-2 and coronaviruses. The unexposed donors gave CD4+ T cells in about 2010-2019, prior to COVID-19. After about 11 days of culture, CD4+ T cells were isolated. Using immunoSEQ multiplex PCR, the repertoire was profiled, and TCRdb retains in-frame clones only, with some absent. The sample has some 26,000 clones; about 70% are singletons. For these receptors, no antigen is known. Sequenced input: CD4+ T cells from PBMCs, cultured in vitro. These receptors were obtained from a human donor in good health.

This clone has just one count. The J gene is TRBJ2-3, the V gene TRBV27; 10 bases are shared with TRBD1. The ends lost 6 bases at V and 1 base at J; junction bases unmatched: 4. This CDR3 has 15 amino acids. CDR1 and CDR2 (germline): MNHEY, SMNVEV (reference sequence). For the CDR3, the DNA is TGTGCCAGCAGCTTAGACAGGGGGCGCACAGATACGCAGTATTTT. Residues: CASSLDRGRTDTQYF.

The V and J genes are TRBV7-9 and TRBJ1-2, with a tentative D call TRBD1 (6 bases). Germline V gene lookup returns CDR1 SEHNR and CDR2 FQNEAQ (reference sequence). V was cut by 4 bases and J by 5 bases, with 11 bases left in between. The CDR3 contains 13 residues. The CDR3 DNA sequence: TGTGCCAGCAGCTCATACGGACAGTATGGCTACACCTTC. Amino acid sequence: CASSSYGQYGYTF.

J is TRBJ1-1 and V is TRBV18; D ambiguous. The CDR3 sequence is 13 residues long. V was pared by 2 bases and J by 6 bases, with 10 bases between. Germline values: CDR1 KGHSH, CDR2 LQKENI. The CDR3 nucleotides are TGTGCCAGCTCACCAGGAGACACCTCTGAAGCTTTCTTT. It translates to CASSPGDTSEAFF.

The chain is built from TRBV27 and TRBJ1-2; the D gene is possibly TRBD1 (5 bases). V lost 5 bases, J lost 4 bases, and 17 bases lay in between. This CDR3 has 15 amino acids. In germline, CDR1 is MNHEY, CDR2 SMNVEV (reference sequence). As DNA, the CDR3 is TGTGCCAGCAGTCCCCCGGGCAGGGCGGCCTATGGCTACACCTTC. Translation: CASSPPGRAAYGYTF.

V usage is TRBV11-2 and J usage is TRBJ2-3, with D tentatively TRBD2 (6 bases). The germline V gene has CDR1 SGHAT and CDR2 FQNNGV. The CDR3 is made up of 15 amino acids. The ends were cut back, 0 bases at V and 6 bases at J, with 13 bases in the middle. The CDR3 spells CASSLDPTSQDTQYF. For the CDR3, the DNA is TGTGCCAGCAGCTTAGATCCTACTAGCCAGGATACGCAGTATTTT.

This clone was seen once. V usage is TRBV14 and J usage is TRBJ2-1; unclear D gene. From germline, CDR1 is SGHDN and CDR2 FVKESK. The CDR3 spans 15 residues. The V gene lost 1 base and the J gene lost 7 bases, with 14 bases spanning the gap. The CDR3 is CASSQGAILGNEQFF. CDR3 nucleotides: TGTGCCAGCAGCCAAGGAGCGATTCTAGGAAATGAGCAGTTCTTC.

The chain combines TRBV27 with TRBJ2-5; perhaps TRBD2 as D (5 bases). The germline V gene has CDR1 MNHEY and CDR2 SMNVEV (reference sequence). This CDR3 region has 13 residues. The V end was cut by 4 bases, the J end by 1 base, with 7 bases between. The CDR3 loop is CASSSGSQETQYF. The CDR3 DNA reads TGTGCCAGCAGTTCTGGGAGCCAAGAGACCCAGTACTTC.

This rearrangement joins TRBV7-2 to TRBJ2-3, with TRBD2 matching 9 bases. The V and J ends lost 0 bases and 6 bases, in that order; junction bases with no gene match: 7. CDR1 SGHTA and CDR2 FQGNSA come from the germline V gene. CDR3 length equals 16 residues. In nucleotides, the CDR3 is TGTGCCAGCAGCTTAGCTGCGCGGGGGGGCAGCGATACGCAGTATTTT. Protein product: CASSLAARGGSDTQYF.

V gene TRBV7-8 combines with J gene TRBJ2-7; 9 bases map to TRBD1. The V gene's germline CDR1 is SGHVS and CDR2 FQNEAQ. V was clipped by 2 bases and J by 3 bases; unmatched bases: 5. The CDR3 runs to 15 residues. This CDR3 is CASSLPGQGGYEQYF. Written as DNA, the CDR3 is TGTGCCAGCAGCTTACCGGGACAGGGAGGCTACGAGCAGTACTTC.

This clone was counted a single time. The chain carries TRBV5-1 and TRBJ1-1; 9 nucleotides agree with TRBD1. With 3 bases clipped from V and 4 bases from J, the junction kept 10 bases outside the gene matches. CDR1 and CDR2 (germline): SGHRS, YFSETQ. The CDR3 length is 16 residues. The CDR3: CASSWTPGQGGTEAFF. The DNA of the CDR3 is TGCGCCAGCAGCTGGACTCCGGGACAGGGAGGCACTGAAGCTTTCTTT.

CDR3 nucleotide sequence: TGTGCCAGCCAGGGGGCGCGGAGCACTGAAGCTTTCTTT. Translation gives CASQGARSTEAFF. The chain links TRBV25-1 to TRBJ1-1; 8 bases map to TRBD1. This CDR3 region has 13 residues. The trim removed 8 bases at V and 4 bases at J, leaving 6 bases unmatched. The V gene's germline CDR1 is MGHDK and CDR2 SYGVNS. Using reference TRBV25-1 and TRBJ1-1 for the parts outside the CDR3, the full variable domain is EADIYQTPRYLVIGTGKKITLECSQTMGHDKMYWYQQDPGMELHLIHYSYGVNSTEKGDLSSESTVSRIRTEHFPLTLESARPSHTSQYLCASQGARSTEAFFGQGTRLTVV.

The rearrangement uses TRBV5-5 and TRBJ2-5; no clear D. The length of the CDR3 is 16 residues. Per germline, CDR1 SGHKS and CDR2 YYEKEE (reference sequence). Trimming pared 4 bases from V and 1 base from J, leaving 17 bases between. The CDR3 region has the DNA TGTGCCAGCAGCCTCAGTCTACGGTCTTTCCAAGAGACCCAGTACTTC. This codes for CASSLSLRSFQETQYF. The full variable domain, completed using reference TRBV5-5 and TRBJ2-5, is DAGVTQSPTHLIKTRGQQVTLRCSPISGHKSVSWYQQVLGQGPQFIFQYYEKEERGRGNFPDRFSARQFPNYSSELNVNALLLGDSALYLCASSLSLRSFQETQYFGPGTRLLVL.

The CDR3 nucleotides are TGTGCCAGCAGCGTAGGGAGAGGCGGGACTAGCGGCCCTAGCTCCTACAATGAGCAGTTCTTC. This encodes CASSVGRGGTSGPSSYNEQFF. The chain carries TRBV9 and TRBJ2-1, with TRBD2 identical over 11 bases. Germline CDR1 reads SGDLS; CDR2 reads YYNGEE. CDR3 length: 21 residues. V trimming: 0 bases; J trimming: 0 bases; junction bases outside the gene matches: 14.

The rearrangement uses TRBV5-5 and TRBJ2-6; D call uncertain. CDR1 and CDR2 from the germline V gene are SGHKS and YYEKEE (reference sequence). The CDR3 totals 14 residues. Trimming cost V 2 bases and J 0 bases, with 3 bases left between them. Here the CDR3 reads CASSFGSGANVLTF. The CDR3 DNA reads as TGTGCCAGCAGCTTCGGCTCTGGGGCCAACGTCCTGACTTTC.

This clone was detected only a few times. The chain has TRBV10-3 and TRBJ2-3; the match to TRBD2 covers 11 bases. Trimming removed 11 bases from V and 3 bases from J; junction bases left unmatched: 4. From germline, CDR1 is ENHRY and CDR2 SYGVKD. The CDR3 runs to 13 residues. CDR3 residues: CAVGTSGTDTQYF. The CDR3 DNA reads TGTGCCGTAGGGACTAGCGGAACAGATACGCAGTATTTT.

The gene calls are TRBV2 and TRBJ2-7; maybe TRBD2 (7 bases). Trimming took 8 bases from V and 2 from J, leaving 16 bases between them. Germline V lookup: CDR1 SNHLY, CDR2 FYNNEI. The CDR3 covers 14 residues. Here the CDR3 DNA reads TGTGCCAGCGGGGGGGGGCGGGAGCCCTACGAGCAGTACTTC. Encoded protein: CASGGGREPYEQYF.

By share of the sample, this clone is medium-sized. This chain joins TRBV7-8 and TRBJ2-7; either TRBD1 or TRBD2 may fit D (5 bases each). CDR3 length: 14 residues. V was pared by 5 bases and J by 0 bases, with 11 bases between. CDR1 and CDR2 (germline): SGHVS, FQNEAQ. This chain's CDR3 is CASSTRDGSYEQYF. CDR3 in DNA: TGTGCCAGCAGCACCCGGGACGGCTCCTACGAGCAGTACTTC.

This chain connects TRBV5-5 to TRBJ2-7; 11 bases are shared with TRBD1. The germline gives CDR1 SGHKS, CDR2 YYEKEE (reference sequence). The V gene end was trimmed by 5 bases and the J gene end by 3 bases; junction bases not matched to a gene: 13. The CDR3 is made up of 17 amino acids. The CDR3 is CASSSYLTGTGGYEQYF. In nucleotides, the CDR3 is TGTGCCAGCAGTTCGTACTTAACCGGGACAGGGGGCTACGAGCAGTACTTC.

V and J are TRBV6-2 or TRBV6-3 and TRBJ2-7, with a weak D call TRBD1 (6 bases). Trimming left V 5 bases short and J 0 bases short, with 11 bases between. This CDR3 has 14 amino acids. The germline V gene has CDR1 MNHEY and CDR2 SVGEGT. CDR3 coding DNA: TGTGCCAGCAGTAGGGGGACACCCTCCTACGAGCAGTACTTC. As protein: CASSRGTPSYEQYF.